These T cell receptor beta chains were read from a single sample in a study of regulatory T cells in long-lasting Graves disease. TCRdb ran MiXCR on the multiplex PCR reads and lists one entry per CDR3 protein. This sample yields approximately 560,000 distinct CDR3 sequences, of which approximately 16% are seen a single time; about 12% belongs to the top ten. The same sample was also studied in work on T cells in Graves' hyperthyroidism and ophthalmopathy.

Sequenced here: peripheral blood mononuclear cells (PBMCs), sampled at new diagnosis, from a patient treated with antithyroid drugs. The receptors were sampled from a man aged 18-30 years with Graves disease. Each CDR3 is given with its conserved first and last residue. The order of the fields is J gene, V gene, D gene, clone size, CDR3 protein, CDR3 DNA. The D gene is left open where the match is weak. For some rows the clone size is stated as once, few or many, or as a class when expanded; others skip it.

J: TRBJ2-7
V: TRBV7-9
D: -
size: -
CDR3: CATNSRASSYEQYF
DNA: TGTGCCACCAACTCCAGGGCTTCCTCCTACGAGCAGTACTTC

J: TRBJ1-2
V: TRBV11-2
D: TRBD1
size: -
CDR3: CASSLVDRDAYGYTF
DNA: TGTGCCAGCAGCTTAGTCGACAGGGATGCCTATGGCTACACCTTC

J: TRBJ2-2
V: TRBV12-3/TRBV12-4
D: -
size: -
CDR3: CASSSGEGPTGELFF
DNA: TGTGCCAGCAGTTCGGGAGAGGGCCCCACCGGGGAGCTGTTTTTT

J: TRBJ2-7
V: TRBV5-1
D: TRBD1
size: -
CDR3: CASSFTTGGRYEQYF
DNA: TGCGCCAGCAGCTTTACGACAGGGGGACGCTACGAGCAGTACTTC

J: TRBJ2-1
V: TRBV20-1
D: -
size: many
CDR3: CSAHHRTATQFF
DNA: TGCAGTGCCCACCACCGGACAGCCACGCAGTTCTTC

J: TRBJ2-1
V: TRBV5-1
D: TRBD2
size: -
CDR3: CASSSGTSGGASGNEQFF
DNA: TGCGCCAGCAGCTCCGGGACTAGCGGGGGGGCCTCAGGCAATGAGCAGTTCTTC

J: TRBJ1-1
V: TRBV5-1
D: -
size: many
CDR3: CASRSLGRVNTEAFF
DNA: TGCGCCAGCCGATCACTTGGCCGGGTGAACACTGAAGCTTTCTTT

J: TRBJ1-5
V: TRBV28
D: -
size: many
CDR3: CASGEAGRSSNQPQHF
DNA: TGTGCCAGCGGCGAAGCGGGGAGGAGTAGCAATCAGCCCCAGCATTTT

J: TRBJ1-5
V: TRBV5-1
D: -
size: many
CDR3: CASTELSNQPQHF
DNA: TGCGCCAGCACCGAGCTTAGCAATCAGCCCCAGCATTTT

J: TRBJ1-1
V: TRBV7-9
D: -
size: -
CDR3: CASSLDALLAFF
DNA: TGTGCCAGCAGCTTAGACGCCTTGTTAGCTTTCTTT

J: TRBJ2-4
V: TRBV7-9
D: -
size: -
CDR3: CASSVSEIAKNIQYF
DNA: TGTGCCAGCAGCGTAAGTGAGATAGCCAAAAACATTCAGTACTTC

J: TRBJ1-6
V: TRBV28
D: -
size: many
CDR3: CASSDARGDPTSPLHF
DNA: TGTGCCAGCAGTGACGCTAGGGGTGACCCGACTTCACCCCTCCACTTT

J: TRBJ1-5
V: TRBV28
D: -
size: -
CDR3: CASSLGGGGSNQPQHF
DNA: TGTGCCAGCAGCTTAGGGGGGGGCGGCAGCAATCAGCCCCAGCATTTT

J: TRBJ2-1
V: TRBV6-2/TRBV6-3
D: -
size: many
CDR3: CASRPPSSPYNEQFF
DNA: TGTGCCAGCAGGCCGCCCTCTTCACCCTACAATGAGCAGTTCTTC

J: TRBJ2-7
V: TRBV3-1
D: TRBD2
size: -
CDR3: CASSNPGGGEQYF
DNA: TGTGCCAGCAGTAATCCGGGAGGAGGCGAGCAGTACTTC

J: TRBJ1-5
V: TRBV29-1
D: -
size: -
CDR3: CSVEQGLNQPQHF
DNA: TGCAGCGTTGAACAGGGCCTCAATCAGCCCCAGCATTTT

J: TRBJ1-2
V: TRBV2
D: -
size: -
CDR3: CASSEGTAVLYGYTF
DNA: TGTGCCAGCAGTGAAGGGACAGCCGTTCTCTATGGCTACACCTTC

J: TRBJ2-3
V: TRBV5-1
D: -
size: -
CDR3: CASNLEASTDTQYF
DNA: TGCGCCAGCAATCTAGAGGCCTCCACAGATACGCAGTATTTT

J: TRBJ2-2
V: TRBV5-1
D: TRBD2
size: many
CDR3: CASSFLAGGTGELFF
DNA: TGCGCCAGCAGCTTTCTAGCGGGAGGAACCGGGGAGCTGTTTTTT

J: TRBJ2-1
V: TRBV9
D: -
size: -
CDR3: CASSAGDFDSDEQFF
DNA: TGTGCCAGCAGCGCGGGAGACTTCGACTCAGATGAGCAGTTCTTC

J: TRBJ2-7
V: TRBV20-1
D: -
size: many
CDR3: CSAPLGGPGSYEQYF
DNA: TGCAGTGCCCCCCTCGGGGGGCCAGGGTCCTACGAGCAGTACTTC

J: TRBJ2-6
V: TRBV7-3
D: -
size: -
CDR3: CASSLGAPYSGANVLTF
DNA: TGTGCCAGCAGCTTAGGAGCGCCCTATTCTGGGGCCAACGTCCTGACTTTC

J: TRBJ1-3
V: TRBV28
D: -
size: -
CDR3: CASSLSTISGNTIYF
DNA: TGTGCCAGCAGTTTAAGCACAATCTCTGGAAACACCATATATTTT

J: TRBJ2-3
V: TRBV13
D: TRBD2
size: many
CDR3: CASSWTGGSDTQYF
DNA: TGTGCCAGCAGCTGGACGGGAGGCTCAGATACGCAGTATTTT

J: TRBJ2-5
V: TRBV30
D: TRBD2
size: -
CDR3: CAWRRPTGGVKETQYF
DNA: TGTGCCTGGAGACGACCAACTGGGGGGGTTAAAGAGACCCAGTACTTC

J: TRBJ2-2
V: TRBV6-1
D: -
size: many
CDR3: CASSRVTGELFF
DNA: TGCGCCAGCAGCCGGGTCACCGGGGAGCTGTTTTTT

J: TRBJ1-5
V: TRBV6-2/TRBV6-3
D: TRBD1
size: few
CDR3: CASSDRGSQPQHF
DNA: TGTGCCAGCAGTGACAGGGGTAGTCAGCCCCAGCATTTT

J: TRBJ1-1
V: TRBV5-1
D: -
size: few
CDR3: CASSPGGREVVLEAFF
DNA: TGCGCCAGCAGCCCTGGGGGCAGGGAGGTCGTTCTTGAAGCTTTCTTT

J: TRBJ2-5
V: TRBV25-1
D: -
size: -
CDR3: CASVGTSPSETQYF
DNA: TGTGCCAGCGTCGGGACCTCACCATCTGAGACCCAGTACTTC

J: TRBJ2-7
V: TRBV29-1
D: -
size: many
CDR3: CSVEDGYRDGVSYEQYF
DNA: TGCAGCGTTGAAGATGGATACCGGGACGGAGTTTCCTACGAGCAGTACTTC

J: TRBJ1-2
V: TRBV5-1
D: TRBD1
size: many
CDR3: CASSLAGTVYGYTF
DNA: TGCGCCAGCAGCTTGGCCGGGACAGTGTATGGCTACACCTTC